Listed here are 18 T cell receptor beta chains from one sample, sequenced in a study of resident and recirculating memory T cells in vitiligo. Generated by immunoSEQ multiplex PCR, the TCRdb table keeps only in-frame clones and is missing some. The repertoire consists of 75,000 to 85,000 clones, with about 91% occurring once and the leading ten covering about 5%. Sequencing was done on a sample of blood. These TCRs come from a male donor with vitiligo.

The chain couples TRBV4-3 to TRBJ2-4, with TRBD2 matching over 7 bases. The germline V gene encodes CDR1 LGHNA and CDR2 YSLEER. After removal of 0 bases from V and 3 bases from J, the junction contained 8 bases not matched to a gene. This CDR3 comprises 17 residues. In DNA, the CDR3 is TGCGCCAGCAGCCAAGATGGGACTCCGGGAGGCAAAAACATTCAGTACTTC. Amino acid sequence: CASSQDGTPGGKNIQYF.

The chain joins TRBV18 to TRBJ1-1; 9 nucleotides match TRBD1. The CDR3 is 14 amino acids. The germline gives CDR1 KGHSH, CDR2 LQKENI. V was clipped by 1 base and J by 5 bases; unmatched bases: 2. Here the CDR3 DNA reads TGTGCCAGCTCACCACGACAGGGGGAAACTGAAGCTTTCTTT. Protein sequence: CASSPRQGETEAFF.

The CDR3 protein is CASSLGAAGGEETQYF. CDR3 in DNA: TGCGCCAGCAGCTTGGGAGCAGCGGGGGGGGAAGAGACCCAGTACTTC. The chain is built from TRBV5-1 and TRBJ2-5, with 10 bases matching TRBD2. Germline V gives CDR1 SGHRS, CDR2 YFSETQ. Trimming cost V 0 bases and J 3 bases; bases outside gene matches: 5. The CDR3 sequence is 16 residues long.

This clone was found a few times. One end of the junction fails to match germline, which may point to a read error. The chain is built from TRBV19 and TRBJ1-2; 10 bases are shared with TRBD1. The length of the CDR3 is 12 residues. Germline CDR1 is LNHDA and CDR2 is SQIVND (reference sequence). DNA for the CDR3: TGTGCCAGTAGTCTGATTGGAGGACAGGGGGTCTTC. This codes for CASSLIGGQGVF.

The chain is built from TRBV4-1 and TRBJ2-6; tentatively, D is TRBD2 (5 bases). Germline CDR1 MGHRA, CDR2 YSYEKL. The CDR3 is 14 residues long. The V and J ends lost 8 bases and 10 bases respectively, with 18 bases between them. This CDR3 reads CASEKTAGGNVLTF. CDR3 coding DNA: TGCGCCAGCGAAAAAACAGCTGGCGGGAACGTCCTGACTTTC.

The rearrangement joins TRBV7-8 to TRBJ2-3, with 7 bases identical to TRBD1. The CDR3 spans 15 residues. Germline values: CDR1 SGHVS, CDR2 FQNEAQ. V lost 7 bases to trimming and J lost 3 bases; unmatched junction nucleotides: 10. In DNA, the CDR3 is TGTGCCAGCACCCCGACAGGGAGCGCAACAGATACGCAGTATTTT. Amino acids: CASTPTGSATDTQYF.

This chain links TRBV5-4 with TRBJ2-1, with 8 bases aligning to TRBD2. CDR1 and CDR2 from the germline V gene are SGHNT and YYREEE (reference sequence). V dropped 0 bases and J dropped 3; count of bases not matched to a gene: 5. This CDR3 spans 16 amino acids. CDR3 in amino acids: CASSLVSGGLYNEQFF. In DNA form, the CDR3 reads TGTGCCAGCAGCTTGGTATCGGGAGGGCTCTACAATGAGCAGTTCTTC.

The chain is built from TRBV30 and TRBJ2-7, with 7 bases lining up with TRBD1. The CDR3 sequence is 16 residues long. V lost 1 base to trimming and J lost 8 bases; unmatched junction nucleotides: 17. Germline lookup yields CDR1 GTSNPN and CDR2 SVGIG (reference sequence). The CDR3 region is CAWSGLGAGGSVQQYF. The CDR3 region has the DNA TGTGCCTGGAGTGGTCTTGGGGCAGGGGGATCCGTGCAGCAGTACTTC.

This clone was detected only once. V gene TRBV12-5 combines with J gene TRBJ1-1, with a weak D call TRBD1 (6 bases). The CDR3 contains 14 residues. CDR1 and CDR2 from the germline V gene are LGHNT and FRNRAP. V lost 2 bases to trimming and J lost 3 bases, with 10 bases between them. CDR3 DNA sequence: TGTGCTAGTGGTTTGATGGGGGCATACACTGAAGCTTTCTTT. It is translated as CASGLMGAYTEAFF.

This chain links TRBV14 with TRBJ2-5; TRBD2 aligns across 12 bases. V lost 4 bases and J lost 4; bases outside the gene matches: 10. Germline values: CDR1 SGHDN, CDR2 FVKESK. The CDR3 loop spans 17 amino acids. The CDR3 nucleotides are TGTGCCAGCAGCCCTCTAGCGGGAGGGCCCACAGGAGAGACCCAGTACTTC. Translating gives CASSPLAGGPTGETQYF. The full variable domain, its missing parts supplied by reference TRBV14 and TRBJ2-5, is EAGVTQFPSHSVIEKGQTVTLRCDPISGHDNLYWYRRVMGKEIKFLLHFVKESKQDESGMPNNRFLAERTGGTYSTLKVQPAELEDSGVYFCASSPLAGGPTGETQYFGPGTRLLVL.

The V and J genes are TRBV2 and TRBJ2-2, with no clear D. Trimming cost V 5 bases and J 7 bases, with 5 bases left between them. Per germline, CDR1 SNHLY and CDR2 FYNNEI. The CDR3 has 11 residues. CDR3 loop: CASSYYGELFF. DNA for the CDR3: TGTGCCAGCAGTTACTACGGGGAGCTGTTTTTT.

V and J are TRBV2 and TRBJ2-5, with 8 bases that match TRBD1. The CDR3 runs to 13 residues. Germline CDR1 and CDR2: SNHLY and FYNNEI. Trimming took 8 bases from V and 5 from J; bases not matched to a gene: 7. The CDR3 is CASCRGRGETQYF. The CDR3 DNA follows: TGTGCCAGCTGCAGGGGGCGCGGGGAGACCCAGTACTTC.

The V gene is TRBV6-1, the J gene TRBJ2-3, with TRBD1 matching 9 bases. Trimming at V came to 4 bases and at J to 1 base, leaving 0 bases not matched to a gene. Germline V gene sequence: CDR1 MNHNS, CDR2 SASEGT. This CDR3 region has 14 residues. CDR3 loop: CASSGTGGTDTQYF. DNA of the CDR3: TGTGCCAGCAGTGGGACAGGGGGCACAGATACGCAGTATTTT.

This clone is a singleton in its sample. The chain combines TRBV11-2 with TRBJ2-7, with TRBD2 as a possible D gene (6 bases). Germline CDR1 and CDR2: SGHAT and FQNNGV. This CDR3 contains 16 residues. V lost 3 bases and J 2 bases, leaving 17 bases between the germline ends. The CDR3 loop is CASSFLPRDLPYEQYF. CDR3 nucleotides: TGTGCCAGCAGCTTCCTCCCTCGGGACTTGCCCTACGAGCAGTACTTC.

The chain is built from TRBV4-2 and TRBJ2-4; possible D gene TRBD1, 6 bases. CDR1 is LGHNA, CDR2 YNFKEQ, per germline. The CDR3 runs 15 residues. V shed 0 bases and J shed 8 bases, with 14 bases lying between them. CDR3 region: CASSQEGANLDIQYF. CDR3 coding DNA: TGTGCCAGCAGCCAAGAGGGGGCTAATCTGGACATTCAGTACTTC.

V and J are TRBV14 and TRBJ2-1, with D perhaps matching TRBD1 (5 bases). CDR1 and CDR2 from the germline V gene are SGHDN and FVKESK. The germline V and J ends were trimmed by 4 bases and 2 bases, with 12 bases remaining between them. There are 15 residues in the CDR3. As DNA, the CDR3 is TGTGCCAGCAGCCCGACAGTGTCCACCTACAATGAGCAGTTCTTC. Its protein product is CASSPTVSTYNEQFF.

The J gene is TRBJ2-3, the V gene TRBV4-1; 7 bases are shared with TRBD1. Looked up from germline, CDR1 is MGHRA and CDR2 is YSYEKL. The V and J ends lost 5 bases and 2 bases, in that order; junction bases with no gene match: 22. The CDR3 is 20 amino acids. The CDR3 DNA is TGCGCCAGCAGCTTCAAGATAGGGAGACAGGGTTACTTTTACACAGATACGCAGTATTTT. It translates to CASSFKIGRQGYFYTDTQYF.

V usage is TRBV19 and J usage is TRBJ2-1; 14 nucleotides line up with TRBD2. The CDR3 is made up of 15 amino acids. CDR1 is LNHDA and CDR2 is SQIVND in the germline V gene (reference sequence). Losses at the gene ends were 9 bases for V and 0 bases for J; bases not matched to a gene: 1. The CDR3 loop is CASGLAGGSYNEQFF. The DNA of the CDR3 is TGTGCCAGCGGACTAGCGGGAGGCTCCTACAATGAGCAGTTCTTC.